The subject of this entry is one T cell receptor beta chain. This clonotype appeared a few times. Its antigen specificity is not known. No much larger clone is present one base from it, and per-base qualities are unavailable. The CDR3 has 13 amino acids, counting the end cysteine and phenylalanine. This entry keeps only the CDR3 DNA: 39 bases, framed from base 1. Germline trimming: 5 bases from V, 6 bases from J; junction bases outside gene matches: 5. CDR1 and CDR2 (SGHVS, FNYEAQ) derive from the germline V gene. Interpreted using the paper, the time point label stands for: late sampling 161 to 241 days after vaccination in a few convalescent patients. Reading the label with the study, this specimen's treatment or condition is: roughly 10-day PBMC culture with coronavirus spike peptide pools or control peptides (ViraFEST assay). To expand antigen-specific T cells with peptide pools and then pick out the expanded clonotypes through TCR sequencing, the study relied on the ViraFEST assay. The convalescent patients' positive SARS-CoV-2 PCR tests fell between March and December 2020, which was before the Alpha, Beta and Delta variants emerged in the United States. Each well held 2 million to 2.5 million PBMCs cultured with approximately 10 ug/ml peptide pools in IMDM containing approximately 5% human AB serum and roughly 9 IU/ml IL-2. Half of the culture medium was replaced with fresh IL-2-containing medium on days 3 and 7. After ten to eleven days of culture, CD4+ T cells were isolated by negative selection using the EasySep CD4+ T cell isolation kit. PBMCs were separated from whole blood using Ficoll-Paque Plus gradient centrifugation and then either used fresh or cryopreserved at -140C. Triplicate wells were generally used for each culture condition.

The data were taken from a study of vaccination and CD4 T cells after COVID-19 (dated by TCRdb to the early 2020s). In the study overall: SARS-CoV-2 positivity had been established in the convalescent patients by nasal swab PCR, and mild disease was recorded in nine of these patients and severe disease in one. Six males and four females were included in the convalescent cohort, with two Hispanic individuals, seven Caucasians, two Asians and one multiracial person represented. Each participant got two doses of either the Pfizer-BioNTech BNT162b2 vaccine (n=8) or the Moderna mRNA-1273 vaccine (n=2). Post-COVID blood samples were collected from convalescent patients a median of roughly 100 days after diagnosis, with a range of about 30 to 161 days. Post-vaccine blood samples were collected a median of about 69 days after the second vaccine dose, ranging from about 12 to 250 days. Three convalescent patients were sampled both early after vaccination (day 14) and late after vaccination (days 161 to 241). Culture stimuli were overlapping spike peptide pools from SARS-CoV-2 and from the common cold coronaviruses HCoV-NL63, HCoV-OC43 and HCoV-229E. Control cultures received a CEFX viral epitope pool as the positive control, an HIV-1 Nef peptide pool as the negative control, or no peptide. The spike-specific CD4+ TCR repertoire was compared before and after mRNA vaccination in over nine COVID-19 convalescent patients and a few infection-naive healthy vaccine recipients.

General study outcomes and caveats: Among convalescent patients, a median about 90% of the SARS-CoV-2-reactive clones seen after vaccination appeared only after vaccination, which suggests priming specific to the vaccine. The number of convalescent patients in the study was relatively small, and the study did not examine early timepoints following natural infection. Although the median number of SARS-CoV-2-reactive clonotypes went up from roughly 20 after infection to 38 after vaccination, the increase was not significant. Of the vaccine-specific clones found in convalescent patients, nearly all (304 of 307) were mono-reactive for SARS-CoV-2 spike instead of being cross-reactive with common cold coronaviruses.

The library was prepared using PCR. DNA from cultured CD4+ T cells was subjected to TCR sequencing with the Oncomine TCR Beta short-read assay at the Johns Hopkins FTIC core. Genomic DNA was extracted from the cultured CD4+ T cells with the QIAamp micro DNA kit. Oncomine TCR Beta libraries from cultured CD4+ T cells were pooled with unique dual indexes and sequenced on an Illumina iSeq 100. On the study's bioinformatics: Non-productive sequences were removed, and CDR3s that did not start with C, did not end with F or W, or were shorter than 7 amino acids were discarded. The MANAFEST web application identified antigen-specific clonotypes by comparing peptide-stimulated wells against reference wells and other culture wells. For a clone to be called positive, the clone needed an FDR below 0.05, an odds ratio above 5, and a productive frequency above 0.1% in at least two of three replicate wells. Clonotypes that were significantly expanded in both SARS-CoV-2 spike wells and at least one common cold coronavirus spike condition were defined as cross-reactive. CDR3 homology was assessed with Levenshtein distances (stringdist) and unrooted phylogenetic trees (ape) in R version 3.6.1. In-frame beta chains were kept once TCRdb had trimmed the public reads at Q25 with fastp and called clones with MiXCR. Duplicate CDR3 protein sequences are folded into a single record with the most common DNA and genes. The V and J calls were not made by the authors but by TCRdb's processing. The sample contains about 21,000 distinct CDR3 sequences, approximately 38% of them found a single time. Of the sample, around 2.6% is held by the ten largest clones.

The rearrangement joined TRBV7-6 to TRBJ1-2; the central 8 bases match TRBD1. Here the sequenced sample was CD4+ T cells from blood, cultured in vitro, taken about 7 months after SARS-CoV-2 vaccination. The clonotype was recovered from a human donor who had recovered from COVID-19. CDR3 reads: CASSPGQENGYTF. The bases are TGTGCCAGCAGCCCGGGACAGGAGAATGGCTACACCTTC.